These T cell receptor beta chains were read from a single sample in a study of blood T cells in healthy people across ages. TCRdb re-analysed the 5' RACE reads in MiXCR, keeping a single row per CDR3 protein. The repertoire holds under 2,000,000 distinct CDR3 sequences, with less than 50% as singletons. The sequencing input was blood. Every receptor here comes from a woman in her forties in good health. Both conserved end residues are part of each CDR3. A D gene is named only where the DNA matches it firmly. The size field is filled for only some rows; it gives once, few, many or a size class.

CDR3nt: TGCGCCAGCAGCCCGACGGGACAGGGAGGTGAGCAGTACTTC
CDR3aa: CASSPTGQGGEQYF
len: 14
d_gene: TRBD1
v_gene: TRBV4-3
abundance: NA
j_gene: TRBJ2-7

CDR3nt: TGTGCCAGCAGCTTAGGACACGTTCTGGGGAATAACTATGGCTACACCTTC
CDR3aa: CASSLGHVLGNNYGYTF
len: 17
d_gene: NA
v_gene: TRBV7-2
abundance: few
j_gene: TRBJ1-2

CDR3nt: TGTGCCAGCAGCTTAGACAGGGGTGACGTTTTGGCCAAAAACATTCAGTACTTC
CDR3aa: CASSLDRGDVLAKNIQYF
len: 18
d_gene: TRBD1
v_gene: TRBV7-2
abundance: NA
j_gene: TRBJ2-4

CDR3nt: TGCGCCAGCAGCTTGGAAGGGACAGGGGCCGTACTCTATGGCTACACCTTC
CDR3aa: CASSLEGTGAVLYGYTF
len: 17
d_gene: TRBD1
v_gene: TRBV5-1
abundance: NA
j_gene: TRBJ1-2

CDR3nt: TGTGCCAGCAGTTACTTCGACAGGGAAGCAGATACGCAGTATTTT
CDR3aa: CASSYFDREADTQYF
len: 15
d_gene: TRBD1
v_gene: TRBV6-2/TRBV6-3
abundance: NA
j_gene: TRBJ2-3

CDR3nt: TGCAGCGTTGGTCGTCGGGGTAGTATCACTGAAGCTTTCTTT
CDR3aa: CSVGRRGSITEAFF
len: 14
d_gene: NA
v_gene: TRBV29-1
abundance: few
j_gene: TRBJ1-1

CDR3nt: TGTGCCAGCAGCTCCGAACTTAGCTCCTACGAGCAGTACTTC
CDR3aa: CASSSELSSYEQYF
len: 14
d_gene: NA
v_gene: TRBV7-8
abundance: NA
j_gene: TRBJ2-7

CDR3nt: TGTGCCAGCAGTGAGTACCGGGACAGGGCTTACAATGAGCAGTTCTTC
CDR3aa: CASSEYRDRAYNEQFF
len: 16
d_gene: TRBD1
v_gene: TRBV6-1
abundance: NA
j_gene: TRBJ2-1

CDR3nt: TGTGCCAGCAGTTTCCGCGGGAGTGCGACAGATACGCAGTATTTT
CDR3aa: CASSFRGSATDTQYF
len: 15
d_gene: TRBD2
v_gene: TRBV12-3/TRBV12-4
abundance: NA
j_gene: TRBJ2-3

CDR3nt: TGTGCCAGCAGGACAGGGGGCGAGGAAGGCTACACCTTC
CDR3aa: CASRTGGEEGYTF
len: 13
d_gene: TRBD1
v_gene: TRBV12-3/TRBV12-4
abundance: NA
j_gene: TRBJ1-2

CDR3nt: TGTGCCAGCAGTTACTCGACAGTCTCTGGCTACACCTTC
CDR3aa: CASSYSTVSGYTF
len: 13
d_gene: NA
v_gene: TRBV6-2/TRBV6-3
abundance: NA
j_gene: TRBJ1-2

CDR3nt: TGTGCCAGCAGCATGGGCAGGAGTGTTTACAATGAGCAGTTCTTC
CDR3aa: CASSMGRSVYNEQFF
len: 15
d_gene: NA
v_gene: TRBV11-3
abundance: NA
j_gene: TRBJ2-1

CDR3nt: TGTGCCAGCAGCGCCGGGACAGGGGAGCTCGAGCAGTACTTC
CDR3aa: CASSAGTGELEQYF
len: 14
d_gene: TRBD1
v_gene: TRBV7-6
abundance: NA
j_gene: TRBJ2-7

CDR3nt: TGTGCCAGCAGCTCTGGAGGTTCAGGGAGGGAGCAGTACTTC
CDR3aa: CASSSGGSGREQYF
len: 14
d_gene: NA
v_gene: TRBV11-2
abundance: NA
j_gene: TRBJ2-7

CDR3nt: TGTGCCAGTAGTCCGGGGACAGGGAGCGGATCCTACGAGCAGTACTTC
CDR3aa: CASSPGTGSGSYEQYF
len: 16
d_gene: TRBD1
v_gene: TRBV19
abundance: NA
j_gene: TRBJ2-7

CDR3nt: TGTGCCAGCAGAACGACTAGTTCCGGGGAGCTGTTTTTT
CDR3aa: CASRTTSSGELFF
len: 13
d_gene: NA
v_gene: TRBV9
abundance: NA
j_gene: TRBJ2-2

CDR3nt: TGCAGTGCTAGAGGCGGGCGGGGAGGCTTTGACACCGGGGAGCTGTTTTTT
CDR3aa: CSARGGRGGFDTGELFF
len: 17
d_gene: NA
v_gene: TRBV20-1
abundance: few
j_gene: TRBJ2-2

CDR3nt: TGTGCCACCCTGGAGGACAAGGAGTACTTC
CDR3aa: CATLEDKEYF
len: 10
d_gene: NA
v_gene: TRBV28
abundance: NA
j_gene: TRBJ2-5

CDR3nt: TGTGCCAGCAGTCCCCCGGACAGGGTGAGAGAGACCCAGTACTTC
CDR3aa: CASSPPDRVRETQYF
len: 15
d_gene: TRBD1
v_gene: TRBV28
abundance: NA
j_gene: TRBJ2-5

CDR3nt: TGTGCCAGCAGTTTCCCAGGGGTCCCCTTCTACGAGCAGTACTTC
CDR3aa: CASSFPGVPFYEQYF
len: 15
d_gene: NA
v_gene: TRBV6-5
abundance: many
j_gene: TRBJ2-7

CDR3nt: TGTGCCAGCAGTTTATTGATGGGCTATAATTCACCCCTCCACTTT
CDR3aa: CASSLLMGYNSPLHF
len: 15
d_gene: NA
v_gene: TRBV28
abundance: once
j_gene: TRBJ1-6

CDR3nt: TGCAGTGCTAGATATCCAGGGAACTATGGCTACACCTTC
CDR3aa: CSARYPGNYGYTF
len: 13
d_gene: NA
v_gene: TRBV20-1
abundance: NA
j_gene: TRBJ1-2

CDR3nt: TGCAGTGCTGGGAGAGCCGGCAGCTTCTCTGGGGCCAACGTCCTGACTTTC
CDR3aa: CSAGRAGSFSGANVLTF
len: 17
d_gene: NA
v_gene: TRBV20-1
abundance: NA
j_gene: TRBJ2-6

CDR3nt: TGTGCCAGCAGTCGGGTGACAGGATTCTACGAGCAGTACTTC
CDR3aa: CASSRVTGFYEQYF
len: 14
d_gene: NA
v_gene: TRBV6-2/TRBV6-3
abundance: NA
j_gene: TRBJ2-7

CDR3nt: TGTGCCAGCAGCGTAGGAGGGACAGGCTCCTACGAGCAGTACTTC
CDR3aa: CASSVGGTGSYEQYF
len: 15
d_gene: TRBD1
v_gene: TRBV9
abundance: NA
j_gene: TRBJ2-7

CDR3nt: TGTGCCAGCAGTTTAGGGGACTCCACTGAAGCTTTCTTT
CDR3aa: CASSLGDSTEAFF
len: 13
d_gene: NA
v_gene: TRBV28
abundance: NA
j_gene: TRBJ1-1

CDR3nt: TGTGCCAGCAGCACTCAAGAATGGACCCAGTACTTC
CDR3aa: CASSTQEWTQYF
len: 12
d_gene: NA
v_gene: TRBV28
abundance: NA
j_gene: TRBJ2-5

CDR3nt: TGTGCCAGCAGTTACTCCTGGGGAACCCTAAACTACAATGAGCAGTTCTTC
CDR3aa: CASSYSWGTLNYNEQFF
len: 17
d_gene: NA
v_gene: TRBV6-5
abundance: NA
j_gene: TRBJ2-1

CDR3nt: TGCGCCAGCAGCCAAAAACTCGCGGCCAATGGCTACACCTTC
CDR3aa: CASSQKLAANGYTF
len: 14
d_gene: NA
v_gene: TRBV4-1
abundance: NA
j_gene: TRBJ1-2

CDR3nt: TGTGCCAGCAGCTCACTAGCGGGCCTTGACTACAATGAGCAGTTCTTC
CDR3aa: CASSSLAGLDYNEQFF
len: 16
d_gene: TRBD2
v_gene: TRBV7-3
abundance: NA
j_gene: TRBJ2-1

CDR3nt: TGCGCCAGCAGCCCCCGACTAGCGGGGGGCGCATACAATGAGCAGTTCTTC
CDR3aa: CASSPRLAGGAYNEQFF
len: 17
d_gene: TRBD2
v_gene: TRBV4-3
abundance: NA
j_gene: TRBJ2-1

CDR3nt: TGCGCCAGCAGCTGGGGACAGGGTAGGAGCAATGAGCAGTTCTTC
CDR3aa: CASSWGQGRSNEQFF
len: 15
d_gene: TRBD1
v_gene: TRBV5-1
abundance: few
j_gene: TRBJ2-1

CDR3nt: TGTGCCACCAGCAGAGCCGACAGGGGTTCTTGGTCACCCCTCCACTTT
CDR3aa: CATSRADRGSWSPLHF
len: 16
d_gene: TRBD1
v_gene: TRBV15
abundance: NA
j_gene: TRBJ1-6

CDR3nt: TGTGCCAGCGCGAGGGGGCTCGTGAACTACAATGAGCAGTTCTTC
CDR3aa: CASARGLVNYNEQFF
len: 15
d_gene: TRBD1
v_gene: TRBV28
abundance: NA
j_gene: TRBJ2-1

CDR3nt: TGCAGTGCTAGAGATCGGCAGTACGAGCAGTACTTC
CDR3aa: CSARDRQYEQYF
len: 12
d_gene: NA
v_gene: TRBV20-1
abundance: NA
j_gene: TRBJ2-7

CDR3nt: TGCAGCGTTAAATTCGGCACTGAAGCTTTCTTT
CDR3aa: CSVKFGTEAFF
len: 11
d_gene: NA
v_gene: TRBV29-1
abundance: NA
j_gene: TRBJ1-1

CDR3nt: TGTGCCAGCAGCTTAGATCGGACGATTAATTATGGCTACACCTTC
CDR3aa: CASSLDRTINYGYTF
len: 15
d_gene: NA
v_gene: TRBV7-2
abundance: NA
j_gene: TRBJ1-2

CDR3nt: TGTGCCAGCAGTTTGGGTTATGGGGGAGCGGGGAGCACTGAAGCTTTCTTT
CDR3aa: CASSLGYGGAGSTEAFF
len: 17
d_gene: NA
v_gene: TRBV27
abundance: few
j_gene: TRBJ1-1

CDR3nt: TGTGCCAGCTCCTCCTGGGGGGGGGTCTACGAGCAGTACTTC
CDR3aa: CASSSWGGVYEQYF
len: 14
d_gene: TRBD2
v_gene: TRBV6-6
abundance: few
j_gene: TRBJ2-7

CDR3nt: TGTGCCAGCAGTGAATTAACTAGCGGGGGTCCGGTCATTCAGTACTTC
CDR3aa: CASSELTSGGPVIQYF
len: 16
d_gene: TRBD2
v_gene: TRBV2
abundance: NA
j_gene: TRBJ2-4